This T cell receptor (beta chain) was recorded in a study of blood T cell repertoires in COVID-19. Background on the study: The samples span acute and convalescent COVID-19 from the United States, Italy and Spain. PBMCs, B-cell-depleted T cells, or T cells were the source of the cDNA or gDNA that made up the material.

Data came from immunoSEQ multiplex PCR; TCRdb stores just in-frame clones and leaves some out. The sample lists about 98,000 clones, roughly 82% occurring once. Trimming at V came to 5 bases and at J to 5 bases, leaving 5 bases not matched to a gene. Germline CDR1 and CDR2: SGHTA and FQGNSA. CDR3 length: 13 residues. The chain joins TRBV7-2 to TRBJ1-1; TRBD1 aligns across 7 bases. The sequencing input was peripheral blood. The TCR originated in a human donor in a cohort sampled during active COVID-19. The CDR3 DNA reads as TGTGCCAGCAGCCGGAACAGGGGAACTGAAGCTTTCTTT. It codes for CASSRNRGTEAFF.